This T cell receptor (beta chain) was recorded in a study of cytomegalovirus exposure and HLA in healthy donors. Study-wide results and limits: The sole available immune exposure information was CMV serostatus.

On this clone: What it recognizes is unknown.

A multiplex PCR was run with 60 Vbeta primers and 13 Jbeta primers. The data were produced by immunoSEQ multiplex PCR, yet TCRdb's version contains in-frame clones alone and is incomplete. The data show about 100,000 clones, with 60% to 85% seen just once and more than 9% held by the top ten. This CDR3 spans 21 amino acids. Germline V gene data show CDR1 as MNHEY and CDR2 as SMNVEV (reference sequence). Unmatched junction bases numbered 30, after V lost 5 bases and J lost 7 bases. The chain links TRBV27 to TRBJ2-7; 9 bases are shared with TRBD2. Sequencing was performed on PBMCs. The TCR comes from a man aged 50 to 59 in good health and CMV-seronegative. The CDR3 coding sequence is TGTGCCAGCAGTCCCCGATCCCCCTCGAGCGGGGGGCGGGTGCGGTCGCGGGAGCAGTACTTC. Its translation: CASSPRSPSSGGRVRSREQYF.